These 27 T cell receptor beta chains share one sample of origin, sequenced in a study of shared clonotypes between healthy human individuals. TCRdb's table, derived via immunoSEQ multiplex PCR, lists solely in-frame clones and lacks some. The sample lists around 350,000 clones, over 70% occurring once. Sequences were obtained from memory CD4+ T cells sorted from blood. Subset given: CD45RA-negative fraction. Receptors originate from a man aged 25-40 years in good health.

The CDR3 region has the DNA TGTGCCAGCAGTGAACGTGGCACTAGCGGGAGGAGGTACAATGAGCAGTTCTTC. This codes for CASSERGTSGRRYNEQFF. The chain recombines TRBV6-1 with TRBJ2-1; 12 positions match TRBD2. Per germline, CDR1 MNHNS and CDR2 SASEGT. The CDR3 is made up of 18 amino acids. The trim removed 2 bases at V and 4 bases at J, leaving 9 bases unmatched.

The chain carries TRBV10-3 and TRBJ2-1; 8 bases match TRBD2. V lost 6 bases and J lost 10; bases outside the gene matches: 8. Germline V gives CDR1 ENHRY, CDR2 SYGVKD. CDR3 length: 13 residues. The CDR3 DNA is TGTGCCATCAGGGGGGCAGCGGGAGACGAGCAGTTCTTC. Protein: CAIRGAAGDEQFF.

The chain uses TRBV7-6 and TRBJ2-3; the match to TRBD2 covers 7 bases. Germline values: CDR1 SGHVS, CDR2 FNYEAQ. The V gene end was trimmed by 5 bases and the J gene end by 4 bases; junction bases not matched to a gene: 15. The CDR3 has 17 amino acids. CDR3 in amino acids: CASSHGLVGGGADTQYF. The CDR3 DNA reads TGTGCCAGCAGCCACGGACTAGTTGGAGGCGGCGCAGATACGCAGTATTTT.

The chain recombines TRBV29-1 with TRBJ2-1; no clear D gene. V was shortened by 4 bases and J by 4 bases, with 11 bases between the two germline ends. The CDR3 runs to 13 residues. The germline V gene has CDR1 SQVTM and CDR2 ANQGSEA. The CDR3 region is CSVARTLYNEQFF. In DNA form, the CDR3 reads TGCAGCGTTGCTAGAACTTTATACAATGAGCAGTTCTTC.

This chain connects TRBV6-1 to TRBJ2-5; 7 bases map to TRBD1. The CDR3 sequence is 14 residues long. Germline CDR1 MNHNS, CDR2 SASEGT. The J segment lost 5 bases and the V segment lost 7 bases, leaving 10 bases of the junction unmatched. This CDR3 is CASTPDRPVETQYF. CDR3 bases: TGTGCCAGCACCCCGGACAGGCCAGTGGAGACCCAGTACTTC.

The chain is built from TRBV28 and TRBJ1-5, with D perhaps TRBD1 (5 bases). Trimming pared 3 bases from V and 6 bases from J, leaving 15 bases between. The germline CDR1 and CDR2 sequences are MDHEN and SYDVKM. This CDR3 is built from 15 residues. The CDR3 loop is CASSFIRVRSQPQHF. CDR3 bases: TGTGCCAGCAGTTTCATCAGGGTTCGGAGTCAGCCCCAGCATTTT.

This clone has only one observation. The chain employs TRBV7-2 and TRBJ2-1; TRBD1 agrees at 7 bases. CDR3 length: 13 residues. Germline V gives CDR1 SGHTA, CDR2 FQGNSA. V gave up 5 bases and J gave up 14 bases; unmatched junction bases: 12. Written as DNA, the CDR3 is TGTGCCAGCAGCGCGGTCCCCCGTGACAGGGAGTTCTTC. It is translated as CASSAVPRDREFF. The whole variable domain, remainder taken from reference TRBV7-2 and TRBJ2-1, is GAGVSQSPSNKVTEKGKDVELRCDPISGHTALYWYRQSLGQGLEFLIYFQGNSAPDKSGLPSDRFSAERTGGSVSTLTIQRTQQEDSAVYLCASSAVPRDREFFGPGTRLTVL.

For the CDR3, the DNA is TGTGCCAGCTCACTGCCCCCGGGACAAAGATACAATGAGCAGTTCTTC. Translation gives CASSLPPGQRYNEQFF. This rearrangement joins TRBV18 to TRBJ2-1; possibly TRBD1 for D (6 bases). This CDR3 has 16 amino acids. CDR1 is KGHSH, CDR2 LQKENI, per germline. V was pared by 4 bases and J by 4 bases, with 17 bases between.

This clone was observed once. The chain is built from TRBV28 and TRBJ1-2; TRBD1 is a possible D gene (6 bases). Per the germline V gene, CDR1 is MDHEN and CDR2 is SYDVKM. Trimming took off 3 bases at V and 3 bases at J, with 23 bases between the two ends. The CDR3 consists of 18 residues. The CDR3 coding sequence is TGTGCCAGCAGTTTCCACGGGTCGGGTTCAGGGGATTACTATGGCTACACCTTC. Translated, it gives CASSFHGSGSGDYYGYTF.

Here the CDR3 reads CASSQGLAGHQETQYF. CDR3 coding DNA: TGTGCCAGCAGCCAGGGACTAGCGGGACATCAAGAGACCCAGTACTTC. This chain joins TRBV4-2 and TRBJ2-5, with 13 positions matching TRBD2. V shed 3 bases, J shed 2 bases, and the junction held 3 bases outside the gene matches. CDR3 length equals 16 residues. Per germline, CDR1 LGHNA and CDR2 YNFKEQ.

CDR3 nucleotide sequence: TGTGCCAGCAGTGAAATGGCGGGAGCCCAAGAGACCCAGTACTTC. This encodes CASSEMAGAQETQYF. The chain recombines TRBV6-1 with TRBJ2-5; TRBD2 matches 7 bases. The CDR3 contains 15 residues. J gave up 1 base and V 2 bases, and 4 bases lay outside the gene matches. Germline V gene sequence: CDR1 MNHNS, CDR2 SASEGT.

The chain joins TRBV25-1 to TRBJ2-3; maybe TRBD1 (6 bases). Trimming took off 3 bases at V and 2 bases at J, with 9 bases between the two ends. The V gene's germline CDR1 is MGHDK and CDR2 SYGVNS. This CDR3 region has 14 residues. CDR3 sequence: CASSDVGHTDTQYF. For the CDR3, the DNA is TGTGCCAGCAGTGATGTGGGACACACAGATACGCAGTATTTT.

The rearrangement links TRBV5-4 to TRBJ1-4; D perhaps matches TRBD1 (6 bases). Deletions cut 2 bases from V and 8 bases from J, with 13 bases between. The CDR3 consists of 14 residues. Per the germline V gene, CDR1 is SGHNT and CDR2 is YYREEE (reference sequence). The CDR3 sequence: CASSLTGTDEKLFF. In nucleotides, the CDR3 is TGTGCCAGCAGCTTAACAGGGACGGACGAAAAACTGTTTTTT.

V usage is TRBV7-6 and J usage is TRBJ2-2, with 12 bases that match TRBD1. The V segment lost 5 bases and the J segment 5 bases; nucleotides outside the gene matches: 6. Germline values: CDR1 SGHVS, CDR2 FNYEAQ. The CDR3 consists of 16 residues. The CDR3 sequence: CASSHGTGGKTGELFF. CDR3 coding DNA: TGTGCCAGCAGCCACGGGACAGGGGGCAAAACCGGGGAGCTGTTTTTT.

The rearrangement joins TRBV20-1 to TRBJ2-5, with D perhaps matching TRBD2 (5 bases). V lost 5 bases to trimming and J lost 8 bases, with 12 bases between them. The CDR3 spans 11 residues. Germline V gene lookup returns CDR1 DFQATT and CDR2 SNEGSKA (reference sequence). The CDR3 DNA reads as TGCAGTGCTCGGACTGGAGCCACCCAGTACTTC. The encoded protein is CSARTGATQYF.

J is TRBJ2-7 and V is TRBV19, with 7 bases matching TRBD2. CDR3 size: 13 residues. The germline V gene encodes CDR1 LNHDA and CDR2 SQIVND (reference sequence). DNA for the CDR3: TGTGCTGGGGGGGACTTCGAACCCTACGAGCAGTACTTC. Its protein product is CAGGDFEPYEQYF.

The genes are TRBV5-5 and TRBJ1-4; TRBD1 matches 7 bases. From germline, CDR1 is SGHKS and CDR2 YYEKEE (reference sequence). This CDR3 is built from 13 residues. V was clipped by 2 bases and J by 10 bases; unmatched bases: 5. CDR3 nucleotide sequence: TGTGCCAGCAGCTTAGGGGGCCAAGGAAAACTGTTTTTT. As protein: CASSLGGQGKLFF. The full variable domain, rest sourced from reference TRBV5-5 and TRBJ1-4, is DAGVTQSPTHLIKTRGQQVTLRCSPISGHKSVSWYQQVLGQGPQFIFQYYEKEERGRGNFPDRFSARQFPNYSSELNVNALLLGDSALYLCASSLGGQGKLFFGSGTQLSVL.

This clone came up once. This rearrangement joins TRBV10-1 to TRBJ2-5; D unclear. Germline V gene lookup returns CDR1 WNHNN and CDR2 SYGVQD (reference sequence). This CDR3 is 14 amino acids long. Trimming left V 7 bases short and J 4 bases short, with 16 bases between. CDR3 sequence reads: CASTSSTPRETQYF. The CDR3 nucleotides read TGCGCCAGCACCTCCTCAACACCGAGAGAGACCCAGTACTTC.

The chain links TRBV7-8 to TRBJ1-5; no definite D call. V lost 1 base and J 10 bases, leaving 8 bases between the germline ends. This CDR3 is built from 12 residues. Germline V gene data show CDR1 as SGHVS and CDR2 as FQNEAQ. The CDR3 DNA follows: TGTGCCAGCAGCTTAGAGTATGGTCCCCAGCATTTT. Its translation is CASSLEYGPQHF.

The chain has TRBV11-2 and TRBJ2-1; the match to TRBD1 covers 8 bases. Germline CDR1 reads SGHAT; CDR2 reads FQNNGV. The junction had 5 bases not matched to a gene; V was cut back by 0 bases and J by 10 bases. This CDR3 has 14 residues. CDR3 sequence reads: CASSLEDRAGEQFF. Here the CDR3 DNA reads TGTGCCAGCAGCTTAGAGGACAGGGCAGGGGAGCAGTTCTTC.

The chain employs TRBV21-1 and TRBJ2-7; the table's D call, TRBD1, was not checked against the DNA. TRBV21-1 is classified as a pseudogene. This CDR3 has 15 amino acids. In nucleotides, the CDR3 is TGTGCCAGCAGCAAACGGGCGACAGGTGGACACGAGCAGTACTTC. The encoded protein is CASSKRATGGHEQYF.

This clone was found a few times. The CDR3 protein is CASSLARRETQYF. CDR3 DNA sequence: TGCGCCAGCAGCTTGGCTCGCAGGGAGACCCAGTACTTC. The chain links TRBV5-1 to TRBJ2-5; D is uncertain. The CDR3 is 13 residues long. Germline V gives CDR1 SGHRS, CDR2 YFSETQ. V shed 0 bases and J shed 5 bases, with 8 bases lying between them.

V gene TRBV21-1 combines with J gene TRBJ2-2. TRBV21-1 is tagged as a pseudogene. CDR3 length equals 17 residues. The chain's CDR3 is CASSKPAFSRGSGELFF. The CDR3 nucleotides are TGTGCCAGCAGCAAACCGGCGTTTTCGAGGGGTTCCGGGGAGCTGTTTTTT.

The rearrangement links TRBV10-1 to TRBJ1-1; perhaps TRBD1 as D (6 bases). V lost 5 bases, J lost 6 bases, and 16 bases lay in between. CDR1 is WNHNN, CDR2 SYGVQD, per germline (reference sequence). The CDR3 covers 14 residues. CDR3 DNA sequence: TGCGCCAGCAGTAAGGACAGAGCTACACCTGAAGCTTTCTTT. Its protein product is CASSKDRATPEAFF.

The genes are TRBV12-2 and TRBJ2-1; TRBD2, the table's D call, was not compared with the DNA. TRBV12-2 is given as a pseudogene. The CDR3 spans 15 residues. The CDR3, as DNA: TGTGCAAGTCGCTCCTACGGGGGAGGGAGAAATGAGCAGTTCTTC. Amino acids: CASRSYGGGRNEQFF.

The gene calls are TRBV28 and TRBJ1-2; D is ambiguous. Germline V lookup: CDR1 MDHEN, CDR2 SYDVKM. V was cut by 5 bases and J by 7 bases, with 11 bases left in between. CDR3 size: 12 residues. The CDR3 loop reads CASSPIPGGYTF. The CDR3 DNA sequence: TGTGCCAGCAGTCCAATCCCCGGTGGCTACACCTTC.

The J gene is TRBJ2-6, the V gene TRBV2; no clear D. The germline V gene has CDR1 SNHLY and CDR2 FYNNEI. The CDR3 covers 15 residues. Between the trimmed V and J ends, which lost 5 bases and 0 bases, there was a span of 8 bases. This CDR3 is CASSLTGSGANVLTF. DNA of the CDR3: TGTGCCAGCAGTCTAACGGGCTCTGGGGCCAACGTCCTGACTTTC.